These T cell receptor beta chains were read from a single sample in a study of Ad26.COV2.S vaccination and SARS-CoV-2 variants. TCRdb's table, derived via immunoSEQ multiplex PCR, lists solely in-frame clones and lacks some. The table includes hundreds of thousands of clones, 85% to 90% detected once. The sample was peripheral blood, taken in a trial of Ad26.COV2.S vaccine versus placebo. These receptors all come from a person between 18 and 60 years old who received the Ad26.COV2.S COVID-19 vaccine or a placebo. Each CDR3 is given with its conserved first and last residue. D genes are given only for firm matches. Clone size is stated in some rows and not others, as once, few, many or a class when expanded.

clone_size j_call v_call d_call cdr3_nt cdr3_aa
NA TRBJ2-3 TRBV2 TRBD1 TGTGCCAGCGGGAAGGGGGCTAGCTTCACAGATACGCAGTATTTT CASGKGASFTDTQYF
NA TRBJ1-5 TRBV28 NA TGTGCCAGCAGCCGGGACCATACTCGGCCCCAGCATTTT CASSRDHTRPQHF
NA TRBJ2-7 TRBV3-1/TRBV3-2 TRBD1 TGTGCCAGTTCTCGACAGGGGACCTACGAGCAGTACTTC CASSRQGTYEQYF
NA TRBJ2-2 TRBV19 NA TGTGCCAGTAGTATCGGGGCTTCTATTAACACCGGGGAGCTGTTTTTT CASSIGASINTGELFF
NA TRBJ1-2 TRBV6-6 NA TGTGCCAGCAGTTACGGTCGCGGCTACACCTTC CASSYGRGYTF
NA TRBJ2-3 TRBV5-4 NA TGTGCCAGCAGCTCTGCGGCGGGGCCATCTAGCACAGATACGCAGTATTTT CASSSAAGPSSTDTQYF
NA TRBJ1-6 TRBV5-6 NA TGTGCCAGCAGCCCTGGGCCCCGCTATAATTCACCCCTCCACTTT CASSPGPRYNSPLHF
NA TRBJ1-3 TRBV4-3 NA TGCGCCAGCAGCCAACCGGGGACAGGAAACACCATATATTTT CASSQPGTGNTIYF
NA TRBJ2-3 TRBV28 TRBD2 TGTGCCGGTGGGACATCGGCGACTAGCGGGGGGGAGGATACGCAGTATTTT CAGGTSATSGGEDTQYF
NA TRBJ1-5 TRBV10-1 NA TGCGCCAGCAGAATAGTACAGGGTGGCAATCAGCCCCAGCATTTT CASRIVQGGNQPQHF
NA TRBJ1-6 TRBV7-9 TRBD1 TGTGCCAGCAGCTGGACAGGGACGGGGAGGTCACCCCTCCACTTT CASSWTGTGRSPLHF
NA TRBJ2-2 TRBV7-8 TRBD1 TGTGCCAGCAGTCCCCGGACAGGGCCGAACACCGGGGAGCTGTTTTTT CASSPRTGPNTGELFF
NA TRBJ2-5 TRBV11-1 NA TGTGCCAGCAGCTTAGAGGCGACTCTTCTTTGGGCCCAGTACTTC CASSLEATLLWAQYF
NA TRBJ1-1 TRBV28 NA TGTGCCAGCGTTGCGGGGGGCGGCACTGAAGCTTTCTTT CASVAGGGTEAFF
once TRBJ2-5 TRBV5-1 NA TGCGCCAGCAGCTTGCTGCGGGGAGCTAAAGAGACCCAGTACTTC CASSLLRGAKETQYF
NA TRBJ2-2 TRBV21-1 NA TGTGCCAGCACGGCAAGCCAGGACAGGGGTCGGGACACCGGGGAGCTGTTTTTT CASTASQDRGRDTGELFF
NA TRBJ1-5 TRBV18 NA TGTGCCAGCTCACCCAGGTCTACCGCGGGCAATCAGCCCCAGCATTTT CASSPRSTAGNQPQHF
NA TRBJ1-4 TRBV19 NA TGTGCCAGTAGTATCTTGGCTAATGAAAAACTGTTTTTT CASSILANEKLFF
NA TRBJ2-2 TRBV7-6 TRBD1 TGTGCCAGCAGCTTAGAGCCGGGACAGTACACCGGGGAGCTGTTTTTT CASSLEPGQYTGELFF
NA TRBJ1-3 TRBV2 NA TGTGCCAGCAGTGGATATAAGGGTGACACCATATATTTT CASSGYKGDTIYF
NA TRBJ1-5 TRBV5-6 NA TGTGCCAGCAGCTGGGGGGGTCAGCCCCAGCATTTT CASSWGGQPQHF
NA TRBJ1-1 TRBV18 NA TGTGCCAGCTCATCAACCGGGAGCACTGAAGCTTTCTTT CASSSTGSTEAFF
NA TRBJ1-3 TRBV2 NA TGTGCCAGCAGAGCCCGGTGGCAGGGTCCAGGAAACACCATATATTTT CASRARWQGPGNTIYF
NA TRBJ2-6 TRBV30 TRBD2 TGTGCCTCTCCGGGCGGGAGCCTCTCTGGGGCCAACGTCCTGACTTTC CASPGGSLSGANVLTF
NA TRBJ2-5 TRBV25-1 TRBD2 TGTGCCAGCAGTGAATTTATGCGGGGGCAAGAGACCCAGTACTTC CASSEFMRGQETQYF
NA TRBJ1-2 TRBV7-9 NA TGTGCCAGCAGTCGGGACACAGGAGGCTACACCTTC CASSRDTGGYTF
NA TRBJ1-1 TRBV15 NA TGTGCCACCAGCAGAGATCTCGTCGCTGAAGCTTTCTTT CATSRDLVAEAFF
NA TRBJ2-7 TRBV2 NA TGTGCCAGCAGCTTACAAGTCTACGAGCAGTACTTC CASSLQVYEQYF
NA TRBJ1-1 TRBV5-6 NA TGTGCCAGCAGCTTTAATTGGCCCATGGTCACTGAAGCTTTCTTT CASSFNWPMVTEAFF
NA TRBJ1-5 TRBV18 TRBD1 TGTGCCAGCTCACCAGGGACAGGGGACAATCAGCCCCAGCATTTT CASSPGTGDNQPQHF
NA TRBJ2-1 TRBV18 NA TGTGCCAGCTCACCGATCCTTCAGGAGAAGGAGTTCTTC CASSPILQEKEFF
NA TRBJ2-1 TRBV18 NA TGTGCCAGCTCACCACCCGGGACGGATGAGCAGTTCTTC CASSPPGTDEQFF
NA TRBJ1-6 TRBV7-9 NA TGTGCCAGCAGTCGGTCCAGGAACCCTCTTAATTCACCCCTCCACTTT CASSRSRNPLNSPLHF
NA TRBJ2-2 TRBV15 NA TGTGCCACCAGCAGTTGGGGGCGCGGGACCGGGGAGCTGTTTTTT CATSSWGRGTGELFF
NA TRBJ1-2 TRBV18 NA TGTGCCAGCTCATTACTAGCCGGGACCCAGTATGTCGGTGGCTACACCTTC CASSLLAGTQYVGGYTF
NA TRBJ1-2 TRBV13 TRBD1 TGTGCCAGCAGCTCCTCCCGACAGGGGGCCAACTATGGCTACACCTTC CASSSSRQGANYGYTF
NA TRBJ1-6 TRBV28 TRBD1 TGTGCCAGCAGTTTAGGGTGGGGACAGGGTGTTTCACCCCTCCACTTT CASSLGWGQGVSPLHF
NA TRBJ1-3 TRBV7-9 TRBD1 TGTGCCAGCAGCTCCCGGGACAGCTCTGGAAACACCATATATTTT CASSSRDSSGNTIYF
NA TRBJ2-1 TRBV19 NA TGTGCCAGTAGTGTTCGGGAGACCTTGGGTGAGCAGTTCTTC CASSVRETLGEQFF
NA TRBJ1-2 TRBV9 NA TGTGCCAGCAGCGTAGGACTGGGTCGCGACTATGGCTACACCTTC CASSVGLGRDYGYTF
NA TRBJ2-2 TRBV5-1 TRBD1 TGCGCCAGTAGGGGGACAGGGGCCTCCGGGGAGCTGTTTTTT CASRGTGASGELFF
NA TRBJ1-6 TRBV5-1 TRBD1 TGCGCCAGCAGCTTGGAGGGACAGTACAATTCACCCCTCCACTTT CASSLEGQYNSPLHF
NA TRBJ1-4 TRBV6-5 TRBD1 TGTGCCAGCAGTTCCAAACCGGGACAGGGAAATGAAAAACTGTTTTTT CASSSKPGQGNEKLFF
NA TRBJ2-7 TRBV4-1 TRBD2 TGCGCCAGCAGCCAAAGAGCGGGGGGAGTCCTCTACGAGCAGTACTTC CASSQRAGGVLYEQYF
NA TRBJ2-1 TRBV5-4 TRBD1 TGTGCCAGCGGGACAGGGGAGAAGAATGAGCAGTTCTTC CASGTGEKNEQFF
NA TRBJ1-2 TRBV7-9 NA TGTGCCAGCAGCTTAGTTCCGAACTATGGCTACACCTTC CASSLVPNYGYTF
NA TRBJ2-1 TRBV27 TRBD2 TGTGCCAGCAGTTTATATTTTGGCGGGGGGAAGTACAATGAGCAGTTCTTC CASSLYFGGGKYNEQFF
NA TRBJ1-1 TRBV5-4 NA TGTGCCAGCAGCTTGGACCAGAGGACTGAAGCTTTCTTT CASSLDQRTEAFF
NA TRBJ2-4 TRBV15 NA TGTGCCACCAGCAGATCCGACATGACCCAGGGCATTCAGTACTTC CATSRSDMTQGIQYF
NA TRBJ1-1 TRBV7-9 NA TGTGCCAGCAGCCGTATGGGGTTGAGTGAAGCTTTCTTT CASSRMGLSEAFF
NA TRBJ2-2 TRBV5-1 TRBD2 TGCGCCAGCAGCTTGGGTCTAGCGGACACCGGGGAGCTGTTTTTT CASSLGLADTGELFF
NA TRBJ2-1 TRBV29-1 NA TGCAGCGTCCGATTCTATGAGCAGTTCTTC CSVRFYEQFF
NA TRBJ2-2 TRBV4-3 TRBD2 TGCGCCAGCGCCTTCTATGTAGCGGGAGGCACCGGGGAGCTGTTTTTT CASAFYVAGGTGELFF
NA TRBJ1-6 TRBV5-6 TRBD1 TGTGCCAGCAGCGGGTGGACAGGGGATAATTCACCCCTCCACTTT CASSGWTGDNSPLHF
NA TRBJ1-2 TRBV28 TRBD1 TGTGCCAGCAGCTTTTCGGACAGGGCCTTAGGTGGCTACACCTTC CASSFSDRALGGYTF